This T cell receptor beta chain was recovered during a study of T cell responses to AZD1222 COVID-19 vaccine. Sequenced by immunoSEQ multiplex PCR; TCRdb stores in-frame clones only, minus some. Of roughly 200,000 clones in the sample, 80% to 95% were seen once. V shed 7 bases, J shed 0 bases, and the junction held 6 bases outside the gene matches. The CDR3 totals 14 residues. Looked up from germline, CDR1 is SQVTM and CDR2 is ANQGSEA. The source material was peripheral blood, sampled on day 0 of AZD1222 vaccination. This clonotype originated in an adult in good health. This chain links TRBV29-1 with TRBJ2-3; TRBD2 matches 8 bases. CDR3 bases: TGCAGCGCGAGACTAGCGCTAAGCACAGATACGCAGTATTTT. Translating it yields CSARLALSTDTQYF.